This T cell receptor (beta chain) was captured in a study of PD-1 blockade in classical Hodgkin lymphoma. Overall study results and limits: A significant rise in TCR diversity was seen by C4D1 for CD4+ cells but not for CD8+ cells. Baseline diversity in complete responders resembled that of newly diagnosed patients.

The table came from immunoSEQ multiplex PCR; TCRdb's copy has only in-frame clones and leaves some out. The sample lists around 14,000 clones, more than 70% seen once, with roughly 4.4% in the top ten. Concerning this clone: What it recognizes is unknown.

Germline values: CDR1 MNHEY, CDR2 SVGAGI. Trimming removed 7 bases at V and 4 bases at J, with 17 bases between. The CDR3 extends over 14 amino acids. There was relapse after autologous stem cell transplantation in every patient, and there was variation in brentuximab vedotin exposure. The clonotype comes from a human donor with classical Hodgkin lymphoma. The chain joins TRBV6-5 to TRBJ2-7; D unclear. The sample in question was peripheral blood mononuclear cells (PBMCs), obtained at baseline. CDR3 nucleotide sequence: TGTGCCAGCACTCAACACCCCCGCGGATACGAGCAGTACTTC. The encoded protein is CASTQHPRGYEQYF.